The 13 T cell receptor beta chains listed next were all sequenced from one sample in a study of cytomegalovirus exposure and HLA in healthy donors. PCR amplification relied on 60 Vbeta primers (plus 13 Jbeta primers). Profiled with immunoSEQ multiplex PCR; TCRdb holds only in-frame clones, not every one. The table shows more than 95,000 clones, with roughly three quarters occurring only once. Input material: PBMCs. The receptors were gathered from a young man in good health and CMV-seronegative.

The CDR3 DNA reads as TGTGCCAGCTCACCACTGACTAGCGGGAGTTCCTACAATGAGCAGTTCTTC. Translated: CASSPLTSGSSYNEQFF. The chain has TRBV18 and TRBJ2-1; 12 bases map to TRBD2. Germline V gene sequence: CDR1 KGHSH, CDR2 LQKENI. The CDR3 is 17 amino acids. V shed 1 base and J 1 base; nucleotides not matched to a gene: 2.

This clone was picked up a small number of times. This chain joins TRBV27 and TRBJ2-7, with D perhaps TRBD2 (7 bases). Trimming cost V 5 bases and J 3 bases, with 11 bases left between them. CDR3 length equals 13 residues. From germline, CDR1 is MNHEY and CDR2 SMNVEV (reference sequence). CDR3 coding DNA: TGTGCCAGCAGTGGGGGAGGGGGCTACGAGCAGTACTTC. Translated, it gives CASSGGGGYEQYF.

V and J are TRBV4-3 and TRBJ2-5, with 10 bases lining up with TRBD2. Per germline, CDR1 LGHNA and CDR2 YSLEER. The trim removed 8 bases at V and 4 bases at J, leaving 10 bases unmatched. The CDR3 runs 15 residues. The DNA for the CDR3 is TGCGCCAGCGCCTCTAGCGGGAGAGCATCAGAGACCCAGTACTTC. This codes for CASASSGRASETQYF.

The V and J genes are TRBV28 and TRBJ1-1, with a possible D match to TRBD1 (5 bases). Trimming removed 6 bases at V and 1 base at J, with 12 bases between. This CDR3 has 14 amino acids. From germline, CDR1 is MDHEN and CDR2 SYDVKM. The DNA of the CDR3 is TGTGCCAGCAGGTATGCAGGGTGGAACACTGAAGCTTTCTTT. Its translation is CASRYAGWNTEAFF. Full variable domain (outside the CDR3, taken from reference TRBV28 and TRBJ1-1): DVKVTQSSRYLVKRTGEKVFLECVQDMDHENMFWYRQDPGLGLRLIYFSYDVKMKEKGDIPEGYSVSREKKERFSLILESASTNQTSMYLCASRYAGWNTEAFFGQGTRLTVV.

The CDR3 DNA sequence: TGTGCCAGCAGTTGGACTAGCGGGAGTCGGTTCTTC. This encodes CASSWTSGSRFF. The chain carries TRBV28 and TRBJ2-1; 13 bases map to TRBD2. The CDR3 consists of 12 residues. Losses at the gene ends were 4 bases for V and 15 bases for J; bases not matched to a gene: 3. The germline V gene has CDR1 MDHEN and CDR2 SYDVKM.

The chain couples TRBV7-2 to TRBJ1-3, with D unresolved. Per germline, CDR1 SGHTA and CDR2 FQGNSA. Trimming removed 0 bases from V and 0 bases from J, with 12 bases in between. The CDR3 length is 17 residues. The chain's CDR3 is CASSLAFDTNSGNTIYF. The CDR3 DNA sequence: TGTGCCAGCAGCTTAGCGTTCGACACCAACTCTGGAAACACCATATATTTT.

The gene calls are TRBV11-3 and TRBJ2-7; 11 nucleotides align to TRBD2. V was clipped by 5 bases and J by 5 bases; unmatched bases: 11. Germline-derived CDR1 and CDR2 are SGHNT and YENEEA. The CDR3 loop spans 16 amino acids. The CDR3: CASSRGTSGGHDEQYF. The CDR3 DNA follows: TGTGCCAGCAGCAGGGGGACTAGCGGAGGTCATGACGAGCAGTACTTC.

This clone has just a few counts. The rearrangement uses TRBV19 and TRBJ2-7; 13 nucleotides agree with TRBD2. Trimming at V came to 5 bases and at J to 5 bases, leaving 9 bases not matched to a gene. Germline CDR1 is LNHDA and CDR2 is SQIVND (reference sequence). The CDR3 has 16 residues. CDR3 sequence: CASSVQLAGGRNEQYF. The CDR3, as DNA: TGTGCCAGTAGTGTCCAACTAGCGGGAGGGCGGAACGAGCAGTACTTC.

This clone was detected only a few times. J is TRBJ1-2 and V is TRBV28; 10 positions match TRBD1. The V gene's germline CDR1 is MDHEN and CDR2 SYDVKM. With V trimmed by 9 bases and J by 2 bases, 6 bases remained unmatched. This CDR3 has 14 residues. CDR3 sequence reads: CASIGQGENYGYTF. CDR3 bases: TGTGCCAGTATAGGACAGGGGGAGAACTATGGCTACACCTTC.

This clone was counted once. CDR3 region: CASSRRGFRTGPYNEQFF. The CDR3 nucleotides read TGCGCCAGCAGCCGAAGGGGGTTTAGGACAGGGCCCTACAATGAGCAGTTCTTC. V is TRBV4-3 and J is TRBJ2-1, with 8 bases lining up with TRBD1. V lost 4 bases to trimming and J lost 2 bases; unmatched junction nucleotides: 13. The CDR3 has 18 amino acids. CDR1 LGHNA and CDR2 YSLEER come from the germline V gene.

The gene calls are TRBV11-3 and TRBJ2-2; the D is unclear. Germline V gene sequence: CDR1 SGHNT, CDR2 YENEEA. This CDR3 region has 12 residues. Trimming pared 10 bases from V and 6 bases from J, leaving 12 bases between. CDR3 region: CATSIDAGELFF. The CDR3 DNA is TGTGCCACTTCCATAGATGCCGGGGAGCTGTTTTTT.

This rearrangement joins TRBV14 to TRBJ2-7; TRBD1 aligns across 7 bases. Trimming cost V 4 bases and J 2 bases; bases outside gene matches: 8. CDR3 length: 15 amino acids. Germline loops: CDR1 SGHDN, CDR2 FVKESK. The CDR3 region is CASSPRQGLTYEQYF. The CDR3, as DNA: TGTGCCAGCAGCCCTCGACAGGGCCTGACCTACGAGCAGTACTTC.

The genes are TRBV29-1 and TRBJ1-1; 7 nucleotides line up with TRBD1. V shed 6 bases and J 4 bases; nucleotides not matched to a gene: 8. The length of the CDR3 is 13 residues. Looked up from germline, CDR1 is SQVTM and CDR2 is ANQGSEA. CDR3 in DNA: TGCAGCGTCGCGGAGGGGGCGAGCACTGAAGCTTTCTTT. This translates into CSVAEGASTEAFF.